This T cell receptor (beta chain) appears in the sequencing data of a study of early stage breast cancer tumors. About the research overall: ER+/PR+/HER2- status applied to about 70% of the 16 invasive breast tumors.

Clones were sequenced by immunoSEQ multiplex PCR, and TCRdb holds only the in-frame ones, with some missing. The sample consists of about 58,000 clones, 60% to 85% of them appearing once. Trimming at V came to 1 base and at J to 4 bases, leaving 9 bases not matched to a gene. The CDR3 loop spans 18 amino acids. Germline V gene lookup returns CDR1 SGHRS and CDR2 YFSETQ. Specimen: blood. The V call is TRBV5-1, the J call TRBJ2-2; the match to TRBD2 covers 11 bases. This TCR came from a person younger than 45 with breast cancer. CDR3 DNA: TGCGCCAGCAGCTTGTCGGTAGCGGGAGGGCCGGGCACCGGGGAGCTGTTTTTT. This sequence encodes CASSLSVAGGPGTGELFF. Looking up the rest from reference TRBV5-1 and TRBJ2-2 gives the full variable domain: KAGVTQTPRYLIKTRGQQVTLSCSPISGHRSVSWYQQTPGQGLQFLFEYFSETQRNKGNFPGRFSGRQFSNSRSEMNVSTLELGDSALYLCASSLSVAGGPGTGELFFGEGSRLTVL.